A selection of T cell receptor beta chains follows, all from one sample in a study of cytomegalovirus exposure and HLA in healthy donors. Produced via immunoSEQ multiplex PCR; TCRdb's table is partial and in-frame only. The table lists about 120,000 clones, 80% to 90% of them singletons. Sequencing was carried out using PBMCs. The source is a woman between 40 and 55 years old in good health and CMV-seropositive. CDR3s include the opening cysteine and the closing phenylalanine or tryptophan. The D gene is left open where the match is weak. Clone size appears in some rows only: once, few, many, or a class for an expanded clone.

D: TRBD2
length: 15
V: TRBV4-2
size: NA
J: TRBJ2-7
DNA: TGTGCCAGCAGCCATGAACTAGCGGGGGAGTACGAGCAGTACTTC
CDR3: CASSHELAGEYEQYF

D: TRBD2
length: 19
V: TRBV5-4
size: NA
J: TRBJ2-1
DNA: TGTGCCAGCAGTTCCCCCGGGACTAGCGGGCCTACAGGGCTAAATGAGCAGTTCTTC
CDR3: CASSSPGTSGPTGLNEQFF

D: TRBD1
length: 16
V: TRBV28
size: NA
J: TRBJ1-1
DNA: TGTGCCAGCAGTTTGGGACAGGGGGCCAGGAACACTGAAGCTTTCTTT
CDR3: CASSLGQGARNTEAFF

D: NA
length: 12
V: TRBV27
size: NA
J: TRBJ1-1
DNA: TGTGCCAGCAGGCGGGGGAACACTGAAGCTTTCTTT
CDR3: CASRRGNTEAFF

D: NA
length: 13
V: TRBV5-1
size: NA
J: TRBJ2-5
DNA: TGCGCCAGCAGCACGGTCGGGCAAGAGACCCAGTACTTC
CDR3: CASSTVGQETQYF

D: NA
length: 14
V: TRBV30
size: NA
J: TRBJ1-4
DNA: TGTGCCTGGAGTGTAAACAGGGTTGGGGAAAAACTGTTTTTT
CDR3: CAWSVNRVGEKLFF

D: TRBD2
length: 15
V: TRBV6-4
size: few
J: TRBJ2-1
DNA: TGTGCCAGCAGTGACGAGGCTAGCGGTCTGAATGAGCAGTTCTTC
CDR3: CASSDEASGLNEQFF

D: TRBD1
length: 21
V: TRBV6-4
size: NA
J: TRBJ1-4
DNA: TGTGCCAGCAGTGACTCTAGTCGCAGGGGGCTCCATTTTTCAACTAATGAAAAACTGTTTTTT
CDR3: CASSDSSRRGLHFSTNEKLFF

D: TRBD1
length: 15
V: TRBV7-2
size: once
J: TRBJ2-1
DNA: TGTGCCAGCAGCAGAGACAGGGGAGTTGGGAATGAGCAGTTCTTC
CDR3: CASSRDRGVGNEQFF

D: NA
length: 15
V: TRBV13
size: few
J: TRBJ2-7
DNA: TGTGCCAGCAGCTTAGGCCTAGACAGGACCTACGAGCAGTACTTC
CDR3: CASSLGLDRTYEQYF

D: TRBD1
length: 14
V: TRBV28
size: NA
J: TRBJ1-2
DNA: TGTGCCAGCAGCTCCCCGACAGGGGGCTCTGGCTACACCTTC
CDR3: CASSSPTGGSGYTF

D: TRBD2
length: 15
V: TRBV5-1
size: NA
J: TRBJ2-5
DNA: TGCGCCAGCAGCTACCAACTAGCGGGAGGAGAGACCCAGTACTTC
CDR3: CASSYQLAGGETQYF

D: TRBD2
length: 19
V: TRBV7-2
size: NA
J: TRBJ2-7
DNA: TGTGCCAGCAGCTTAAGTTGGGGGGGGAGCGGGAGGAGCTCCTACGAGCAGTACTTC
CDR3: CASSLSWGGSGRSSYEQYF

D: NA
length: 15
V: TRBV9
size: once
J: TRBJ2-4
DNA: TGTGCCAGCAGTGTACAAGGGGGAGCCAAAAACATTCAGTACTTC
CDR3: CASSVQGGAKNIQYF

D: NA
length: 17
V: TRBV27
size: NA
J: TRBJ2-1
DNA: TGTGCCAGCAGTTCCCCCCCCGACGGGAGATTTATGAATGAGCAGTTCTTC
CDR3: CASSSPPDGRFMNEQFF

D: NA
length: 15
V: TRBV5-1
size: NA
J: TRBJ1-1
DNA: TGCGCCAGCAGCTTGGTGATCGGGGGGCCTGGTGAAGCTTTCTTT
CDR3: CASSLVIGGPGEAFF

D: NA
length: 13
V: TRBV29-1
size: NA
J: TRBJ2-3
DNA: TGCAGCGTCTCCCCGACTTTCCCAGATACGCAGTATTTT
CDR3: CSVSPTFPDTQYF

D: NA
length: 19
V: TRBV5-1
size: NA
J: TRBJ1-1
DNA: TGCGCCAGCAGCTTGTTTTCTCAATCCCAGGTCTCCCTAAACACTGAAGCTTTCTTT
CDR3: CASSLFSQSQVSLNTEAFF

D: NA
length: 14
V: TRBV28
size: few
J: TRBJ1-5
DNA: TGTGCCAGCAGTTTGGTGCAAGGGGATCAGCCCCAGCATTTT
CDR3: CASSLVQGDQPQHF

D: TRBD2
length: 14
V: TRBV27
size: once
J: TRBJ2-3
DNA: TGTGCCAGCAAGGGGACTAGCGGGAGGGATACGCAGTATTTT
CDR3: CASKGTSGRDTQYF

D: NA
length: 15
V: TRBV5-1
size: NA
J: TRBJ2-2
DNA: TGCGCCAGCAGCTTGGACTCATCGAACACCGGGGAGCTGTTTTTT
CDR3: CASSLDSSNTGELFF

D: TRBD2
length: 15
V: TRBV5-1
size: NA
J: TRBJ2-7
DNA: TGCGCCAGCAGCTTGAGTGGCGGGAGTTGGTACGAGCAGTACTTC
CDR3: CASSLSGGSWYEQYF

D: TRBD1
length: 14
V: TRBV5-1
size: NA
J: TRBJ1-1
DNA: TGCGCCAGCAGCCCGCCGGGACAGGCCCGAGAAGCTTTCTTT
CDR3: CASSPPGQAREAFF

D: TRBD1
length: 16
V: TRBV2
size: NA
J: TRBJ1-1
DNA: TGTGCCAGCACCCGGGACAGATTAGAATTGGGCCCTGAAGCTTTCTTT
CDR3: CASTRDRLELGPEAFF

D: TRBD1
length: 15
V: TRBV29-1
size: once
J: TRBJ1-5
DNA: TGCAGCGTTCGGGACAGGGATAATAGCAATCAGCCCCAGCATTTT
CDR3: CSVRDRDNSNQPQHF

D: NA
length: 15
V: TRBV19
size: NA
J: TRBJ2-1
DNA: TGTGCCAGTAGTACCGGGGACATTTCCTACAATGAGCAGTTCTTC
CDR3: CASSTGDISYNEQFF

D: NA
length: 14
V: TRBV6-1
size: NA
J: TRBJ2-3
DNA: TGTGCCAGCAGAACCGAGAATATTGGTGATACGCAGTATTTT
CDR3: CASRTENIGDTQYF

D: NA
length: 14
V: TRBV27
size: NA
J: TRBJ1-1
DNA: TGTGCCAGCAGTTTATCGACAATGAACACTGAAGCTTTCTTT
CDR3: CASSLSTMNTEAFF

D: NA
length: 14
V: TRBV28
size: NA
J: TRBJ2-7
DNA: TGTGCCAGCAGTTTCATTCACAGGGAGCACGAGCAGTACTTC
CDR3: CASSFIHREHEQYF

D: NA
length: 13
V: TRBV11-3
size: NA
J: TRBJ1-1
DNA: TGTGCCAGCAGCTTAGAATTTCGGACTGAAGCTTTCTTT
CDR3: CASSLEFRTEAFF

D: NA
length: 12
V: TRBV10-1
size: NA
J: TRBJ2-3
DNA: TGCGCCAGCAGTGCTAGCACAGATACGCAGTATTTT
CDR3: CASSASTDTQYF

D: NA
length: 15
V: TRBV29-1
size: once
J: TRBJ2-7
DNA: TGCAGCGTTAGCGGAACTCTACTCCATAGCTACGAGCAGTACTTC
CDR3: CSVSGTLLHSYEQYF

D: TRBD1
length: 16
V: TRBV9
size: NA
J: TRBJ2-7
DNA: TGTGCCAGCAGCCCAAAAGGACAGGGGGCCCCCTACGAGCAGTACTTC
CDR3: CASSPKGQGAPYEQYF

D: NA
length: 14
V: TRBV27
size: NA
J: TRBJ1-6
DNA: TGTGCCAGCAGTTTGGAGGGGATGGGTTCACCCCTCCACTTT
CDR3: CASSLEGMGSPLHF

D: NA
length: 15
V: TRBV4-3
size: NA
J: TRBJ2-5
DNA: TGCGCCAGCAGCCCAGAAAGGACAGTCCAAGAGACCCAGTACTTC
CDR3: CASSPERTVQETQYF

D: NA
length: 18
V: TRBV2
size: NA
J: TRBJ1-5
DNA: TGTGCCAAACTTAGGGGACACACCCAGGTCGATAGCAATCAGCCCCAGCATTTT
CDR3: CAKLRGHTQVDSNQPQHF

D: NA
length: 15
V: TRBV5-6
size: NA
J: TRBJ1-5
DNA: TGTGCCAGCAGCTTGGGGGGGCGAGGCAATCAGCCCCAGCATTTT
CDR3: CASSLGGRGNQPQHF

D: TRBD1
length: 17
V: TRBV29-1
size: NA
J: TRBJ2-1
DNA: TGCAGCGTTGTCTGGAATACAGGGGGCCGCACTACCAATGAGCAGTTCTTC
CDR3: CSVVWNTGGRTTNEQFF

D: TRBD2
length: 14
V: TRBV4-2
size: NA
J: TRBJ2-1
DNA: TGTGCCAGCAGCCGACTAGCAGAAGGCGATGAGCAGTTCTTC
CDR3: CASSRLAEGDEQFF

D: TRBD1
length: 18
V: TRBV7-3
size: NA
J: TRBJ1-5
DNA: TGTGCCAGCAGCTTACCGCCCGGGACAGATAATAGCAATCAGCCCCAGCATTTT
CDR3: CASSLPPGTDNSNQPQHF

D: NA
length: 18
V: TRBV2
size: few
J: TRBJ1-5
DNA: TGTGCCAGCGGAAGAATACGAGGTCTGGTTCGGGGCAATCAGCCCCAGCATTTT
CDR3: CASGRIRGLVRGNQPQHF

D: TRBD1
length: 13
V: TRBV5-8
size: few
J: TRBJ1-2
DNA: TGTGCCAGCAACAAACAGGGGACCTATGGCTACACCTTC
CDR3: CASNKQGTYGYTF